This T cell receptor beta chain was captured by sequencing in a study of T cells expressing NK-cell markers. Reanalyzing the 5' RACE reads, TCRdb keeps one entry per CDR3 protein, without DNA. Its table lists about 550,000 distinct CDR3 sequences. The CDR3 consists of 16 residues. The germline gives CDR1 MNHNS, CDR2 SASEGT. This chain connects TRBV6-1 to TRBJ2-7. The sample comprised blood T cells: a sorted CD56 or NKG2C T cell subset, CD4+ or CD8+ T cells, or bulk PBMC T cells (not recorded which). This receptor was identified in a man younger than 35 in good health. The CDR3 here is CASSEALFVDSYEQYF.